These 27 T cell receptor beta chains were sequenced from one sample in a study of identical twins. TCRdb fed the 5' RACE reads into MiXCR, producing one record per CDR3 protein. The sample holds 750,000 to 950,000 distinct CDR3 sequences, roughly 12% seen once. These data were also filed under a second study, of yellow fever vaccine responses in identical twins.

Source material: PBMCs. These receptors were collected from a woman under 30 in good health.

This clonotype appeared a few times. Here the CDR3 DNA reads TGCGCCAGCAGGCCCGGGACCCTAGGGCCCTACGAGCAGTACTTC. Amino acid sequence: CASRPGTLGPYEQYF. The chain uses TRBV5-1 and TRBJ2-7, with D perhaps being TRBD1 or TRBD2 (5 bases each). CDR3 length equals 15 residues. Germline V gene sequence: CDR1 SGHRS, CDR2 YFSETQ. V was pared by 5 bases and J by 2 bases, with 17 bases between.

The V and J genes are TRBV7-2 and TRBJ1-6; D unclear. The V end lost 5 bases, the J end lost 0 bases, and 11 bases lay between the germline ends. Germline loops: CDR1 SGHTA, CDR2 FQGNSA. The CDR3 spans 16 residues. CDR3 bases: TGTGCCAGCAGCCCCCCCTGGAGCTCCTATAATTCACCCCTCCACTTT. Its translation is CASSPPWSSYNSPLHF.

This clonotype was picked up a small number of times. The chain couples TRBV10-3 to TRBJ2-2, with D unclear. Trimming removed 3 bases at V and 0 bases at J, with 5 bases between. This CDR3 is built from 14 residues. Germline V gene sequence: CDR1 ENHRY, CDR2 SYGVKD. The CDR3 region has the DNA TGTGCCATCAGTGATAGGACGAACACCGGGGAGCTGTTTTTT. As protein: CAISDRTNTGELFF.

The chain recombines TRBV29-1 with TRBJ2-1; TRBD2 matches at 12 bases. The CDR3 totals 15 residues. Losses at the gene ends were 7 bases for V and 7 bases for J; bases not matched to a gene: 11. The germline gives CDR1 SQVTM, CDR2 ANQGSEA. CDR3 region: CSGKTSGSSWNEQFF. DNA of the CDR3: TGCAGCGGCAAGACTAGCGGGAGTTCGTGGAATGAGCAGTTCTTC.

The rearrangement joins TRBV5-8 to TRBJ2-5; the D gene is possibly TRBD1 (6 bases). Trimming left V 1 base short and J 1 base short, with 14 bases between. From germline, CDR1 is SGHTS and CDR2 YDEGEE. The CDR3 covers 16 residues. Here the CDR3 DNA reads TGTGCCAGCAGCTTGTTGGGGGCCCCTGCCCAAGAGACCCAGTACTTC. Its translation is CASSLLGAPAQETQYF.

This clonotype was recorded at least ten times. CDR3 protein: CASTPRTGLIVPNEQFF. As DNA, the CDR3 is TGTGCCAGCACACCACGGACAGGACTAATCGTACCGAATGAGCAGTTCTTC. V gene TRBV9 combines with J gene TRBJ2-1; D is possibly TRBD1 (7 bases). The CDR3 has 17 amino acids. V lost 6 bases and J 7 bases, leaving 26 bases between the germline ends. Germline lookup yields CDR1 SGDLS and CDR2 YYNGEE.

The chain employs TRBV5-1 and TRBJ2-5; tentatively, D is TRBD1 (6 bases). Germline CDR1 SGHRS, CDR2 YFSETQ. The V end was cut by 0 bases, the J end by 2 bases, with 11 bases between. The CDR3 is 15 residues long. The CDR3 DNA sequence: TGCGCCAGCAGCTTGGTCGTAGGGGGTCAAGAGACCCAGTACTTC. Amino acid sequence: CASSLVVGGQETQYF.

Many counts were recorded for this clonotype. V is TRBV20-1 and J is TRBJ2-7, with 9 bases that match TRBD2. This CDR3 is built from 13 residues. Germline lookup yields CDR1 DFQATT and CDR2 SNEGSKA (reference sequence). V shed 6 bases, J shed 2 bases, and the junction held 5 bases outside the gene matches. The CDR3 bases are TGCAGTGCCCAGCGGGAGGAACCCTACGAGCAGTACTTC. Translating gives CSAQREEPYEQYF.

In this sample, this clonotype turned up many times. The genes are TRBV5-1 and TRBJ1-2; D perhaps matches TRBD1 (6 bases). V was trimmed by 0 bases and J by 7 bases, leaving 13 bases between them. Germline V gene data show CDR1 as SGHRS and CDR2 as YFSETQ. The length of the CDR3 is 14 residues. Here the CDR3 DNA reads TGCGCCAGCAGCTTGGGGGGGCGACTTGTTGGCTACACCTTC. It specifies CASSLGGRLVGYTF.

CDR3 sequence reads: CASSLVGTAVLDEQYF. CDR3 DNA sequence: TGCGCCAGCAGCTTGGTAGGCACGGCCGTCCTGGACGAGCAGTACTTC. The chain recombines TRBV5-1 with TRBJ2-7; D not resolved. This CDR3 spans 16 amino acids. Between the trimmed V and J ends, which lost 0 bases and 5 bases, there was a span of 18 bases. Germline V gene lookup returns CDR1 SGHRS and CDR2 YFSETQ.

The CDR3 here is CASSLSWGRNQPQHF. CDR3 nucleotides: TGTGCCAGCAGCTTGTCCTGGGGGCGAAATCAGCCCCAGCATTTT. The gene calls are TRBV7-2 and TRBJ1-5; D might be TRBD1 (6 bases). CDR3 size: 15 residues. The germline V gene encodes CDR1 SGHTA and CDR2 FQGNSA. V was pared by 3 bases and J by 4 bases, with 13 bases between. The full variable domain, with the rest looked up from reference TRBV7-2 and TRBJ1-5, is GAGVSQSPSNKVTEKGKDVELRCDPISGHTALYWYRQSLGQGLEFLIYFQGNSAPDKSGLPSDRFSAERTGGSVSTLTIQRTQQEDSAVYLCASSLSWGRNQPQHFGDGTRLSIL.

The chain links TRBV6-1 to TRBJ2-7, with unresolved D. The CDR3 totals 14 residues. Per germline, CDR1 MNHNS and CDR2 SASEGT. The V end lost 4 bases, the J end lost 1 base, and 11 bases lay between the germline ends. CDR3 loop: CASSVGRKSYEQYV. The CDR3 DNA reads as TGTGCCAGCAGTGTGGGCCGAAAGTCCTACGAGCAGTACGTC.

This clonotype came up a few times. The CDR3: CASSGGLAGGPSTDTQYF. The CDR3, as DNA: TGTGCCAGCAGCGGCGGACTAGCGGGGGGACCGAGCACAGATACGCAGTATTTT. The chain uses TRBV9 and TRBJ2-3; 14 bases fit TRBD2. V trimming: 3 bases; J trimming: 0 bases; junction bases outside the gene matches: 6. The CDR3 is 18 residues long. Germline CDR1 is SGDLS and CDR2 is YYNGEE.

The CDR3 region is CATSDYGQETQYF. CDR3 DNA: TGTGCCACCAGTGATTACGGTCAAGAGACCCAGTACTTC. The chain joins TRBV24-1 to TRBJ2-5, with D uncertain. With 2 bases removed from V and 2 bases from J, the gap between germline ends came to 5 bases. This CDR3 region has 13 residues. CDR1 and CDR2 (germline): KGHDR, SFDVKD.

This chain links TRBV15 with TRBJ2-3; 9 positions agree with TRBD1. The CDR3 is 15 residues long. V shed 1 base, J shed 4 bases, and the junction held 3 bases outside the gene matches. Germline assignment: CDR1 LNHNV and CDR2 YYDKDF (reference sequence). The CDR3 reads CATSRGQGVADTQYF. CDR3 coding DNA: TGTGCCACCAGCAGAGGACAGGGGGTGGCAGATACGCAGTATTTT.

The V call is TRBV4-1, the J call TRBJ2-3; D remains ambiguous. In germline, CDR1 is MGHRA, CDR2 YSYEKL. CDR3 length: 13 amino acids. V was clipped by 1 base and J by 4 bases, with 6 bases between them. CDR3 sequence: CASSQAQADTQYF. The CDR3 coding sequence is TGCGCCAGCAGCCAAGCGCAGGCAGATACGCAGTATTTT.

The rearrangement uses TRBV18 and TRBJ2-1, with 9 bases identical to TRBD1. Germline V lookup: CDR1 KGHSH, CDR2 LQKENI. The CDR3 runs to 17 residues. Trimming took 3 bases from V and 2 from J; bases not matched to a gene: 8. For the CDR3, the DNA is TGTGCCAGCTCACCCAACTCCGGGACAGGGCCCTACAATGAGCAGTTCTTC. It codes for CASSPNSGTGPYNEQFF. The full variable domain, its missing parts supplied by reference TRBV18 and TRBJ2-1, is NAGVMQNPRHLVRRRGQEARLRCSPMKGHSHVYWYRQLPEEGLKFMVYLQKENIIDESGMPKERFSAEFPKEGPSILRIQQVVRGDSAAYFCASSPNSGTGPYNEQFFGPGTRLTVL.

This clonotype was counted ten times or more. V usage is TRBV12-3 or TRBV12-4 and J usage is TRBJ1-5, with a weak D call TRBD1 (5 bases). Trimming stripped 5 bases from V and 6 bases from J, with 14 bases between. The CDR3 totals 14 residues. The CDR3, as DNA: TGTGCCAGCAGTGCAGGGAGGGTTGGTCAGCCCCAGCATTTT. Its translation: CASSAGRVGQPQHF.

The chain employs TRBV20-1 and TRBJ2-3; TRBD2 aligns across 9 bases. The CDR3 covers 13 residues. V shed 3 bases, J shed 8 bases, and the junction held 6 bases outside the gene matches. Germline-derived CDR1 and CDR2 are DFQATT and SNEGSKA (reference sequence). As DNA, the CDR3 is TGCAGTGCTAGCGGAGCGGGAGGAGCTACGCAGTATTTT. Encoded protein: CSASGAGGATQYF.

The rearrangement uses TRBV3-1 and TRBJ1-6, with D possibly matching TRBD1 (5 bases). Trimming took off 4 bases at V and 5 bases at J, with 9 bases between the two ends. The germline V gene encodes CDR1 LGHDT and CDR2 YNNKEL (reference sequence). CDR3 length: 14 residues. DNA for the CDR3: TGTGCCAGCAGCCGGTTACAGGATAATTCACCCCTCCACTTT. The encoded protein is CASSRLQDNSPLHF.

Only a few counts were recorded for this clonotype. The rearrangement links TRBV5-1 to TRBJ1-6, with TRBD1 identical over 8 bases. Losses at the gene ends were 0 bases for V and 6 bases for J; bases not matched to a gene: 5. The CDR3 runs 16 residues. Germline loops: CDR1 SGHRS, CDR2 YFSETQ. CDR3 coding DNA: TGCGCCAGCAGCTTGGGGCAGGGGGCAGGTAATTCACCCCTCCACTTT. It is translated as CASSLGQGAGNSPLHF.

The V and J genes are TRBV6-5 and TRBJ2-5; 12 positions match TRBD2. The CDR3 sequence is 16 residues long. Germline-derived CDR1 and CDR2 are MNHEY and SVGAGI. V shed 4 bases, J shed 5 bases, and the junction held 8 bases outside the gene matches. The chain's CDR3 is CASSSLPGLAGETQYF. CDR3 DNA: TGTGCCAGCAGTTCCCTGCCGGGACTAGCGGGTGAGACCCAGTACTTC.

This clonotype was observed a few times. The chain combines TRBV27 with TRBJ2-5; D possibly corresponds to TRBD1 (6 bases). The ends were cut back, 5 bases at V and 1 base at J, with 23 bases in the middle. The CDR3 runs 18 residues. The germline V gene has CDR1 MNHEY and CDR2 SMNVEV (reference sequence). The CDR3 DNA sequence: TGTGCCAGCAGTCCCCACCGGGACACTAACCCGAGCCAAGAGACCCAGTACTTC. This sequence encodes CASSPHRDTNPSQETQYF.

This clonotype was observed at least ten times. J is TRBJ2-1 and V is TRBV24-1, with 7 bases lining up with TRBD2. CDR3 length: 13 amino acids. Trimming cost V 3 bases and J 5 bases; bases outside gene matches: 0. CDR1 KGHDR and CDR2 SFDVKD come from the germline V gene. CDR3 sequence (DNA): TGTGCCACCAGTGATAGCGGGAACAATGAGCAGTTCTTC. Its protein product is CATSDSGNNEQFF.

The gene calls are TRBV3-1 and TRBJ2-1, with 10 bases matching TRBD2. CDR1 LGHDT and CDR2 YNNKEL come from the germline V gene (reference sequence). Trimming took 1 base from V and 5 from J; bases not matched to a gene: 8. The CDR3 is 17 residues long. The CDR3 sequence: CASSQVPGLASDNEQFF. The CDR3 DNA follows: TGTGCCAGCAGCCAAGTCCCGGGACTAGCGTCGGACAATGAGCAGTTCTTC.

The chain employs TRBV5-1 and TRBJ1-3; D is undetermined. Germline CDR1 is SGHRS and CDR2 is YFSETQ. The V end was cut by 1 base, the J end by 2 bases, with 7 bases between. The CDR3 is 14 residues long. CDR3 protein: CASSLLGTGNTIYF. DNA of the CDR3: TGCGCCAGCAGCTTGCTGGGGACTGGAAACACCATATATTTT.

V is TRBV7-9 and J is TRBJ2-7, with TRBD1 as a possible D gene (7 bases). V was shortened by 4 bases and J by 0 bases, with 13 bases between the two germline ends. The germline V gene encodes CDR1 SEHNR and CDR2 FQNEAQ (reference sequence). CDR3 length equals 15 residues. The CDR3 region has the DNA TGTGCCAGCAGCTCGACGGGGGACAGCTCCTACGAGCAGTACGTC. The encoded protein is CASSSTGDSSYEQYV.